The clone carrying this TCR beta chain was observed a few times. What it binds is unknown. The data were obtained in a study of T-cell memory formation after mild COVID-19. Study-wide results and caveats: What remained unconfirmed was the SARS-CoV-2 specificity of second-wave clones peaking on day 37.

TCRdb called the 5' RACE reads again in MiXCR, with one record for every CDR3 protein. The data contain some 100,000 distinct CDR3 sequences, around 10% of them singletons. Germline-derived CDR1 and CDR2 are SGHTA and FQGNSA. This CDR3 contains 16 residues. The V and J ends lost 4 bases and 8 bases, in that order; junction bases with no gene match: 14. This TCR came from a man aged 18 to 29 who had mild COVID-19 (a few samples of this study predate the infection). Cell type and time point are not known. The gene calls are TRBV7-2 and TRBJ2-3; TRBD2 matches at 8 bases. The material sequenced was PBMCs or a T cell subset sorted from them (not recorded which). The CDR3 reads CASSSHLLAARGTQYF. CDR3 coding DNA: TGTGCCAGCAGCTCTCATCTACTAGCGGCGAGGGGTACGCAGTATTTT.